The rows below give T cell receptor beta chains drawn from one sample of a study of blood T cells in healthy people across ages. TCRdb re-derived calls from the 5' RACE reads in MiXCR, one entry per CDR3 protein. Of approximately 1.5 million distinct CDR3 sequences in the sample, 42% are singletons; the top ten hold around 4%. Sequences were obtained from blood. Receptors originate from a woman aged 18-29 years in good health. Each CDR3 is given with its conserved first and last residue. Each record gives: J gene, V gene, D gene, clone size, CDR3 DNA, CDR3 protein. D genes are given only for firm matches. The size field is filled for only some rows; it gives once, few, many or a size class.

j_call: TRBJ2-3; v_call: TRBV12-3/TRBV12-4; d_call: -; clone_size: once; cdr3_nt: TGTGCCAGCAGTTACCAAGATAAGCAGTATTTT; cdr3_aa: CASSYQDKQYF
j_call: TRBJ2-5; v_call: TRBV10-3; d_call: TRBD2; clone_size: many; cdr3_nt: TGTGCCATCAGTGGGGCGGGGGATGAAGAGACCCAGTACTTC; cdr3_aa: CAISGAGDEETQYF
j_call: TRBJ1-2; v_call: TRBV15; d_call: -; clone_size: few; cdr3_nt: TGTGCCACCAGCAGAGATGGATCAGGGCGAGTCTATGGCTACACCTTC; cdr3_aa: CATSRDGSGRVYGYTF
j_call: TRBJ1-1; v_call: TRBV25-1; d_call: -; clone_size: few; cdr3_nt: TGTGCCATGAAAGGGGAGGGGAACACTGAAGCTTTCTTT; cdr3_aa: CAMKGEGNTEAFF
j_call: TRBJ2-1; v_call: TRBV12-3/TRBV12-4; d_call: -; clone_size: few; cdr3_nt: TGTGCCAGCAGTCCCGGGGACCGAGAGCAGTTCTTC; cdr3_aa: CASSPGDREQFF
j_call: TRBJ2-5; v_call: TRBV3-1; d_call: TRBD2; clone_size: -; cdr3_nt: TGTGCCAGCAGCCACGATAGGCGAGCGGGGGGGATAGAGACCCAGTACTTC; cdr3_aa: CASSHDRRAGGIETQYF
j_call: TRBJ2-7; v_call: TRBV2; d_call: TRBD1; clone_size: -; cdr3_nt: TGTGCCAGCAGTGATCAGGGGGCTATATACGACGAGCAGTACTTC; cdr3_aa: CASSDQGAIYDEQYF
j_call: TRBJ2-3; v_call: TRBV20-1; d_call: TRBD2; clone_size: -; cdr3_nt: TGCAGTGCTGGCGGGACTAGCGGGAGCACAGATACGCAGTATTTT; cdr3_aa: CSAGGTSGSTDTQYF
j_call: TRBJ2-3; v_call: TRBV4-1; d_call: -; clone_size: -; cdr3_nt: TGCGCCAGCAGCCAGGAAACTTCAAATACGCAGTATTTT; cdr3_aa: CASSQETSNTQYF
j_call: TRBJ2-7; v_call: TRBV29-1; d_call: -; clone_size: few; cdr3_nt: TGCAGCGCCGGAGGGGGATACGAGCAGTACTTC; cdr3_aa: CSAGGGYEQYF
j_call: TRBJ2-3; v_call: TRBV27; d_call: TRBD1; clone_size: few; cdr3_nt: TGTGCCAGCAGTTTTTGGGACAGGGTAGAAGATACGCAGTATTTT; cdr3_aa: CASSFWDRVEDTQYF
j_call: TRBJ1-1; v_call: TRBV18; d_call: TRBD1; clone_size: few; cdr3_nt: TGTGCCAGCTCACCGGGGACAGGGGGCAGTGAAGCTTTCTTT; cdr3_aa: CASSPGTGGSEAFF
j_call: TRBJ2-7; v_call: TRBV4-1; d_call: TRBD2; clone_size: few; cdr3_nt: TGCGCCAGCAGCCTCGGGGGGATGCGGGAGCAGTACTTC; cdr3_aa: CASSLGGMREQYF
j_call: TRBJ1-5; v_call: TRBV4-1; d_call: -; clone_size: few; cdr3_nt: TGCGCCAGCAGCCAAGTCCAGCAAGTGGGGGATCAGCCCCAGCATTTT; cdr3_aa: CASSQVQQVGDQPQHF
j_call: TRBJ2-7; v_call: TRBV30; d_call: -; clone_size: few; cdr3_nt: TGTGCCGGGACCCTAGCGCAATACGAGCAGTACTTC; cdr3_aa: CAGTLAQYEQYF
j_call: TRBJ2-1; v_call: TRBV6-2/TRBV6-3; d_call: -; clone_size: -; cdr3_nt: TGTGCCAGCAGCTTAACAGGGCTCCTCTCCTACGAGCAGTTCTTC; cdr3_aa: CASSLTGLLSYEQFF
j_call: TRBJ2-6; v_call: TRBV6-1; d_call: -; clone_size: few; cdr3_nt: TGTGCCAGCTTTGGTGACACCCCCAGCTCTGGGGCCAACGTCCTGACTTTC; cdr3_aa: CASFGDTPSSGANVLTF
j_call: TRBJ1-2; v_call: TRBV6-6; d_call: -; clone_size: -; cdr3_nt: TGTGCCAGCAGTTACCTGAACCAGGGGACCCCCTATGGCTACACCTTC; cdr3_aa: CASSYLNQGTPYGYTF
j_call: TRBJ1-5; v_call: TRBV27; d_call: -; clone_size: -; cdr3_nt: TGTGCCGGCAGTTTATTGGGCAATCAGCCCCAGCATTTT; cdr3_aa: CAGSLLGNQPQHF
j_call: TRBJ2-1; v_call: TRBV27; d_call: -; clone_size: -; cdr3_nt: TGTGCCCGCAGTTTAGTAGGGACCCCCTACAATGAGCAGTTCTTC; cdr3_aa: CARSLVGTPYNEQFF
j_call: TRBJ2-3; v_call: TRBV6-5; d_call: TRBD2; clone_size: -; cdr3_nt: TGTGCCAGCAGTTACAAGGGGACTAGCCCTCGTCCCTCCACAGATACGCAGTATTTT; cdr3_aa: CASSYKGTSPRPSTDTQYF
j_call: TRBJ2-3; v_call: TRBV7-9; d_call: -; clone_size: -; cdr3_nt: TGTGCCAGCAGTAGGTGGGGCCGCACAGATACGCAGTATTTT; cdr3_aa: CASSRWGRTDTQYF
j_call: TRBJ2-1; v_call: TRBV20-1; d_call: TRBD1; clone_size: -; cdr3_nt: TGCAGTGCTAGAACGGGACAGGACTACAATGAGCAGTTCTTC; cdr3_aa: CSARTGQDYNEQFF
j_call: TRBJ2-1; v_call: TRBV29-1; d_call: TRBD1; clone_size: -; cdr3_nt: TGCAGCGTTGAAGCTTCGGACAGGGGAGGGAGTAATGAGCAGTTCTTC; cdr3_aa: CSVEASDRGGSNEQFF
j_call: TRBJ2-7; v_call: TRBV6-1; d_call: -; clone_size: few; cdr3_nt: TGTGCCAGCAAGCTAGGGGAGCAGTACTTC; cdr3_aa: CASKLGEQYF
j_call: TRBJ2-1; v_call: TRBV4-1; d_call: -; clone_size: few; cdr3_nt: TGCGCCAGCAGCCAAGGTCCGGCTAGAAACAATGAGCAGTTCTTC; cdr3_aa: CASSQGPARNNEQFF
j_call: TRBJ1-1; v_call: TRBV7-6; d_call: -; clone_size: -; cdr3_nt: TGTGCCAGCAGTTTGGGGGCGCCCACTGAAGCTTTCTTT; cdr3_aa: CASSLGAPTEAFF
j_call: TRBJ2-4; v_call: TRBV18; d_call: -; clone_size: -; cdr3_nt: TGTGCCAGCTCACCGCAACCCGGGGAGCAGTACTTC; cdr3_aa: CASSPQPGEQYF
j_call: TRBJ1-1; v_call: TRBV27; d_call: -; clone_size: -; cdr3_nt: TGTGCCAGCAGTTTATGGGCGGGGAACACTGAAGCTTTCTTT; cdr3_aa: CASSLWAGNTEAFF
j_call: TRBJ2-3; v_call: TRBV20-1; d_call: TRBD2; clone_size: -; cdr3_nt: TGCAGTGCCCAAATTAGCGGGAGGCCCTACACAGATACGCAGTATTTT; cdr3_aa: CSAQISGRPYTDTQYF
j_call: TRBJ2-7; v_call: TRBV5-6; d_call: -; clone_size: -; cdr3_nt: TGTGCCAGCAGCTTAGAAGTCTCAGCCTACGAGCAGTACTTC; cdr3_aa: CASSLEVSAYEQYF
j_call: TRBJ1-5; v_call: TRBV20-1; d_call: -; clone_size: -; cdr3_nt: TGCAGTGCTAGACAATGGGGGAGTCAGCCCCAGCATTTT; cdr3_aa: CSARQWGSQPQHF
j_call: TRBJ1-2; v_call: TRBV5-6; d_call: -; clone_size: few; cdr3_nt: TGTGCCAGCAGCTTGCGGATGTGGGGAGATGGCTACACCTTC; cdr3_aa: CASSLRMWGDGYTF
j_call: TRBJ2-3; v_call: TRBV3-1; d_call: -; clone_size: -; cdr3_nt: TGTGCCAGCAGCGCGAGTTGGAGAACCTCCACAGAGACGCAGTATTTT; cdr3_aa: CASSASWRTSTETQYF
j_call: TRBJ2-3; v_call: TRBV27; d_call: -; clone_size: -; cdr3_nt: TGTGCCAGCAGTTTATTGGCCCCAGGGGCGGGCACAGATACGCAGTATTTT; cdr3_aa: CASSLLAPGAGTDTQYF
j_call: TRBJ2-1; v_call: TRBV20-1; d_call: TRBD2; clone_size: -; cdr3_nt: TGCAGTGCTGGTCGGCTAGCGGGACTCTACAATGAGCAGTTCTTC; cdr3_aa: CSAGRLAGLYNEQFF
j_call: TRBJ2-7; v_call: TRBV5-4; d_call: -; clone_size: -; cdr3_nt: TGTGCCAGCAGCTTGGCAGAGCGGAGCCCCTACGAGCAGTACTTC; cdr3_aa: CASSLAERSPYEQYF
j_call: TRBJ2-4; v_call: TRBV15; d_call: -; clone_size: -; cdr3_nt: TGTGCCACCAGCAGAGATGGGGACATTCAGTACTTC; cdr3_aa: CATSRDGDIQYF
j_call: TRBJ2-1; v_call: TRBV20-1; d_call: TRBD2; clone_size: -; cdr3_nt: TGCAGTGCTGAGGGACTAGCCTCCTACAATGAGCAGTTCTTC; cdr3_aa: CSAEGLASYNEQFF
j_call: TRBJ2-1; v_call: TRBV6-2/TRBV6-3; d_call: -; clone_size: -; cdr3_nt: TGTGCCAGCAACGCACAGGGTCGCTACAATGAGCAGTTCTTC; cdr3_aa: CASNAQGRYNEQFF
j_call: TRBJ2-1; v_call: TRBV4-2; d_call: TRBD2; clone_size: -; cdr3_nt: TGTGCCAGCAGCGAGACTAGCGGGATGTCAAATGAGCAGTTCTTC; cdr3_aa: CASSETSGMSNEQFF
j_call: TRBJ2-7; v_call: TRBV30; d_call: TRBD1; clone_size: few; cdr3_nt: TGTGCCTGGAGCGGAAACAGGGGAACCTACGAGCAGTACTTC; cdr3_aa: CAWSGNRGTYEQYF
j_call: TRBJ2-3; v_call: TRBV5-1; d_call: TRBD1; clone_size: few; cdr3_nt: TGCGCCAGCAGCTTGGGTTCAGGGGGTCCCTTCACAGATACGCAGTATTTT; cdr3_aa: CASSLGSGGPFTDTQYF
j_call: TRBJ2-1; v_call: TRBV11-2; d_call: -; clone_size: -; cdr3_nt: TGTGCCAGCAGCTTAAATGGGTATTCGGGCGCACACAATGAGCAGTTCTTC; cdr3_aa: CASSLNGYSGAHNEQFF
j_call: TRBJ1-6; v_call: TRBV4-3; d_call: -; clone_size: few; cdr3_nt: TGCGCCAGCAGCCGCGAGGGGCGTACGAGCTCCTATAATTCACCCCTCCACTTT; cdr3_aa: CASSREGRTSSYNSPLHF
j_call: TRBJ2-2; v_call: TRBV12-3/TRBV12-4; d_call: -; clone_size: -; cdr3_nt: TGTGCCAGCAGTCGGTTGACGTTCACCGGGGAGCTGTTTTTT; cdr3_aa: CASSRLTFTGELFF
j_call: TRBJ2-7; v_call: TRBV10-3; d_call: -; clone_size: many; cdr3_nt: TGTGCCATCAGTGACGGTCAGGCCTACGAGCAGTACTTC; cdr3_aa: CAISDGQAYEQYF
j_call: TRBJ2-1; v_call: TRBV4-3; d_call: TRBD1; clone_size: -; cdr3_nt: TGCGCCAGCAGCCAAGACTTAGGACAGGGGCTTCACAATGAGCAGTTCTTC; cdr3_aa: CASSQDLGQGLHNEQFF
j_call: TRBJ1-1; v_call: TRBV4-3; d_call: -; clone_size: -; cdr3_nt: TGCGCCAGCAGCCAAGGTTATCGGGCCACTGAAGCTTTCTTT; cdr3_aa: CASSQGYRATEAFF
j_call: TRBJ2-5; v_call: TRBV7-2; d_call: -; clone_size: -; cdr3_nt: TGTGCCAGCAGCTTCCGACACATTCAAGAGACCCAGTACTTC; cdr3_aa: CASSFRHIQETQYF
j_call: TRBJ1-2; v_call: TRBV4-3; d_call: -; clone_size: few; cdr3_nt: TGCGCCAGCAGCCAAGAAACGAGGGAAGGAGGCTACACCTTC; cdr3_aa: CASSQETREGGYTF
j_call: TRBJ1-2; v_call: TRBV9; d_call: -; clone_size: few; cdr3_nt: TGTGCCAGCAGCGTTGATAGAATTCCCGGTGGGGGCTACACCTTC; cdr3_aa: CASSVDRIPGGGYTF
j_call: TRBJ2-3; v_call: TRBV5-1; d_call: -; clone_size: -; cdr3_nt: TGCGCCAGCTTGGAGCCCTCCGAAGATACGCAGTATTTT; cdr3_aa: CASLEPSEDTQYF